These 11 T cell receptor beta chains were all obtained from the same sample, sequenced in a study of cytomegalovirus exposure and HLA in healthy donors. In the PCR, 60 Vbeta and 13 Jbeta primers were used. Assay used: immunoSEQ multiplex PCR; TCRdb lists only in-frame clones, some missing. In all, the sample yields 80,000 to 95,000 clones. Sequencing was done on a sample of PBMCs. These receptors all stem from a man aged 45-65 years in good health and CMV-seropositive.

Regarding this clone: At one end, the junction sequence differs from germline, possibly due to a read error. The same CDR3 arises from other DNA sequences in this sample as well. The chain carries TRBV4-3 and TRBJ2-1; 9 bases are a match to TRBD2. The length of the CDR3 is 14 residues. Germline V gene lookup returns CDR1 LGHNA and CDR2 YSLEER. CDR3 amino acids: CASSLQTSGNEQFF. The CDR3 bases are TGCGCCAGCAGCCTCCAGACTAGCGGCAATGAGCAATTCTTC.

The V call is TRBV7-6, the J call TRBJ2-5; possible D gene TRBD1, 7 bases. The V gene's germline CDR1 is SGHVS and CDR2 FNYEAQ. V was shortened by 0 bases and J by 2 bases, with 13 bases between the two germline ends. The CDR3 consists of 16 residues. The CDR3 DNA is TGTGCCAGCAGCTTAGCCGCAGGGGGGCCTCAAGAGACCCAGTACTTC. Protein product: CASSLAAGGPQETQYF.

The chain carries TRBV5-4 and TRBJ2-7; 7 bases map to TRBD2. CDR1 and CDR2 from the germline V gene are SGHNT and YYREEE (reference sequence). The CDR3 is made up of 13 amino acids. The trim removed 3 bases at V and 2 bases at J, leaving 2 bases unmatched. In DNA, the CDR3 is TGTGCCAGCAGCTCGGGACTAACCTACGAGCAGTACTTC. Residues: CASSSGLTYEQYF.

The chain recombines TRBV9 with TRBJ2-3; D ambiguous. Germline CDR1 SGDLS, CDR2 YYNGEE. Trimming cost V 4 bases and J 0 bases, with 15 bases left between them. The CDR3 length is 16 residues. The CDR3 spells CASSPRLPSSTDTQYF. CDR3 DNA sequence: TGTGCCAGCAGCCCTCGACTCCCATCGAGCACAGATACGCAGTATTTT.

The chain is built from TRBV4-2 and TRBJ2-1, with TRBD2 identical over 8 bases. Germline assignment: CDR1 LGHNA and CDR2 YNFKEQ. CDR3 length: 15 residues. J was trimmed by 2 bases and V by 4 bases; bases with no gene match: 4. CDR3 loop: CASSPVSGTYNEQFF. Here the CDR3 DNA reads TGTGCCAGCAGCCCCGTTAGCGGGACCTACAATGAGCAGTTCTTC.

V gene TRBV4-1 combines with J gene TRBJ2-5; no reliable D call. CDR3 length equals 13 residues. Germline CDR1 and CDR2: MGHRA and YSYEKL. The V and J ends lost 1 base and 7 bases respectively, with 10 bases between them. CDR3 protein: CASSQGNGGTQYF. The CDR3 bases are TGCGCCAGCAGCCAAGGGAATGGCGGGACCCAGTACTTC.

The chain couples TRBV11-2 to TRBJ2-7; D may be TRBD2 (6 bases). Trimming pared 1 base from V and 2 bases from J, leaving 12 bases between. CDR3 length equals 15 residues. The germline V gene has CDR1 SGHAT and CDR2 FQNNGV. Here the CDR3 reads CASSLVDAGTYEQYF. DNA for the CDR3: TGTGCCAGCAGCTTAGTGGATGCGGGGACCTACGAGCAGTACTTC.

A word on this clone: Relative to the germline gene, one junction end is altered; a read error may explain this. CDR3 sequence: CASSQIGGDYGHTF. The CDR3 DNA reads as TGTGCCAGCTCACAAATCGGCGGGGACTATGGCCACACCTTC. The rearrangement uses TRBV18 and TRBJ1-2; a weak D match, TRBD1 (5 bases). The CDR3 covers 14 residues. CDR1 and CDR2 from the germline V gene are KGHSH and LQKENI.

J is TRBJ2-7 and V is TRBV4-2; possible D gene TRBD1, 6 bases. The CDR3 runs to 15 residues. V lost 0 bases and J 7 bases, leaving 16 bases between the germline ends. Per germline, CDR1 LGHNA and CDR2 YNFKEQ. CDR3 in amino acids: CASSQETTGLREQYF. The CDR3, as DNA: TGTGCCAGCAGCCAAGAGACTACAGGGTTGCGGGAGCAGTACTTC.

This chain uses TRBV11-2 with TRBJ1-1; possible D gene TRBD1, 6 bases. The CDR3 length is 15 residues. Trimming cost V 6 bases and J 3 bases, with 17 bases left between them. Germline CDR1 is SGHAT and CDR2 is FQNNGV. The CDR3 DNA reads TGTGCCAGCAGTTTAACAGGGACCCTGGACACTGAAGCTTTCTTT. This translates into CASSLTGTLDTEAFF.

V gene TRBV7-9 combines with J gene TRBJ1-5, with D possibly being TRBD1 (6 bases). Deletions cut 5 bases from V and 7 bases from J, with 18 bases between. Germline values: CDR1 SEHNR, CDR2 FQNEAQ (reference sequence). The CDR3 extends over 15 amino acids. CDR3 protein: CASSLGQGKKQPQHF. The CDR3, as DNA: TGTGCCAGCAGCCTAGGCCAGGGGAAAAAACAGCCCCAGCATTTT.